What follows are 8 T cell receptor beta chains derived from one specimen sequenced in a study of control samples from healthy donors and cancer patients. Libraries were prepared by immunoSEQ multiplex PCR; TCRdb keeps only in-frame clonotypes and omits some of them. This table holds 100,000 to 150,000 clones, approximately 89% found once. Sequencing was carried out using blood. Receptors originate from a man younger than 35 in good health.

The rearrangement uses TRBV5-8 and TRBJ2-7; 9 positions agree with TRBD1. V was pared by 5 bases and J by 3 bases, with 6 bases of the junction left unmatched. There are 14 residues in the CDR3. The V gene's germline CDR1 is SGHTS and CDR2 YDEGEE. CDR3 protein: CASRSTGGLYEQYF. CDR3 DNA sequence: TGTGCCAGCAGGTCGACAGGGGGTCTCTACGAGCAGTACTTC. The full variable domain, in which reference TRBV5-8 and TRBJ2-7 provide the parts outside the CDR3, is EAGVTQSPTHLIKTRGQQATLRCSPISGHTSVYWYQQALGLGLQFLLWYDEGEERNRGNFPPRFSGRQFPNYSSELNVNALELEDSALYLCASRSTGGLYEQYFGPGTRLTVT.

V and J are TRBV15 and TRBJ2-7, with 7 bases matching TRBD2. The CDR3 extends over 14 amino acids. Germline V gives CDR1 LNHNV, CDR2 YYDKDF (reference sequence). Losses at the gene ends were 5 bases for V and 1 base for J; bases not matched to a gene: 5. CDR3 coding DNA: TGTGCCACCAGCGGGGGGGGATCGTCCTACGAGCAGTACTTC. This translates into CATSGGGSSYEQYF.

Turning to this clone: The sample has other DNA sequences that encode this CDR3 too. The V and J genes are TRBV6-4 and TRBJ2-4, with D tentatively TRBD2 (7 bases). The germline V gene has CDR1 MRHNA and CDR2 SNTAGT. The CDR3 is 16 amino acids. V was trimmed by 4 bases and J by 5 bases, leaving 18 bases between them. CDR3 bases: TGTGCCAGCAGTGCTCAGGCGGGGGCTGGGGAAAACATTCAGTACTTC. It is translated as CASSAQAGAGENIQYF.

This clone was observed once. CDR3 amino acids: CASSGWTGHPDTQYF. The CDR3 DNA sequence: TGCGCCAGCAGCGGCTGGACAGGGCATCCAGATACGCAGTATTTT. This chain joins TRBV5-1 and TRBJ2-3, with 8 bases lining up with TRBD1. V shed 4 bases, J shed 4 bases, and the junction held 8 bases outside the gene matches. CDR3 length: 15 amino acids. Germline lookup yields CDR1 SGHRS and CDR2 YFSETQ.

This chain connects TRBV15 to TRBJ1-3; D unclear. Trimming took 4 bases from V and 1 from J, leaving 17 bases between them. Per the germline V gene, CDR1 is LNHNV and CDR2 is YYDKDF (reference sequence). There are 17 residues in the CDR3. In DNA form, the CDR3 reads TGTGCCACCAGCACCCCGTCGCAGGAATATTCTGGAAACACCATATATTTT. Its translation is CATSTPSQEYSGNTIYF.

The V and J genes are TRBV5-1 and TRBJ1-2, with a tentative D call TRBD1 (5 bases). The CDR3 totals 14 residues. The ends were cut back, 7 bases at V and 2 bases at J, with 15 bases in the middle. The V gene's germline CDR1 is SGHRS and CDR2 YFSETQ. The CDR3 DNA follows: TGCGCCAGCCTACCGGGACCCAGCAACTATGGCTACACCTTC. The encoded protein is CASLPGPSNYGYTF.

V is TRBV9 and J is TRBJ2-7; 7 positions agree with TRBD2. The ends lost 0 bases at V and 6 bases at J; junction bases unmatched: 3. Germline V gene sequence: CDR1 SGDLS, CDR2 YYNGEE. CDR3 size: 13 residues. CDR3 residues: CASSVVGEGEQYF. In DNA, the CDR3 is TGTGCCAGCAGCGTAGTCGGGGAGGGCGAGCAGTACTTC.

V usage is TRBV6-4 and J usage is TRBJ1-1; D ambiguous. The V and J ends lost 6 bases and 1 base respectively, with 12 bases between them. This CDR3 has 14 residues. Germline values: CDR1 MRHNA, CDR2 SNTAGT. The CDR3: CASRAFDGNTEAFF. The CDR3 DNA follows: TGTGCCAGCAGAGCATTTGACGGGAACACTGAAGCTTTCTTT.